What follows are 9 T cell receptor beta chains derived from one specimen sequenced in a study of shared clonotypes between healthy human individuals. The repertoire was sequenced with immunoSEQ multiplex PCR; TCRdb's copy has only in-frame clones and lacks some. The sample has millions of clones, about 95% seen once. Naive CD8 cells lacked CD45RO, underwent positive selection for CCR7 and left out terminally differentiated effector memory CD45RA+ cells. The sample taken for sequencing was naive CD8+ T cells sorted from blood. These receptors were taken from a man between 18 and 29 years old in good health.

This sequence joins TRBV7-8 and TRBJ2-5; D remains unclear. V lost 5 bases and J 2 bases, leaving 6 bases between the germline ends. The germline V gene has CDR1 SGHVS and CDR2 FQNEAQ. The CDR3 loop spans 12 amino acids. The CDR3 reads CASSPPQETQYF. The CDR3 coding sequence is TGTGCCAGCAGCCCCCCTCAAGAGACCCAGTACTTC.

Regarding this clone: Other DNA sequences in the sample encode the same CDR3. The chain is built from TRBV2 and TRBJ2-1, with unresolved D. The V gene lost 2 bases and the J gene lost 0 bases, with 8 bases spanning the gap. Germline assignment: CDR1 SNHLY and CDR2 FYNNEI. CDR3 length equals 15 residues. DNA of the CDR3: TGTGCCAGCAGTGAACGTGAGAGCTCCTACAATGAGCAGTTCTTC. This encodes CASSERESSYNEQFF.

V gene TRBV5-6 combines with J gene TRBJ2-3; D not certain. The CDR3 length is 13 residues. Germline assignment: CDR1 SGHDT and CDR2 YYEEEE. Between the trimmed V and J ends, which lost 4 bases and 5 bases, there was a span of 11 bases. CDR3 in DNA: TGTGCCAGCAGCCCAAAGTTAGAAGATACGCAGTATTTT. Its translation is CASSPKLEDTQYF.

This clone was observed a handful of times. This chain connects TRBV19 to TRBJ1-4, with D possibly being TRBD1 (5 bases). Looked up from germline, CDR1 is LNHDA and CDR2 is SQIVND (reference sequence). CDR3 size: 13 residues. Trimming took 8 bases from V and 7 from J, leaving 14 bases between them. CDR3 loop: CASSRQGSEKLFF. CDR3 nucleotides: TGTGCCAGTTCGAGGCAGGGCAGTGAAAAACTGTTTTTT.

The rearrangement links TRBV4-3 to TRBJ2-2, with 9 bases fitting TRBD2. Germline-derived CDR1 and CDR2 are LGHNA and YSLEER. The CDR3 has 17 residues. J lost 1 base, V lost 0 bases, and 3 bases had no gene match. In DNA, the CDR3 is TGCGCCAGCAGCCAAGATGGTAGCGGGAGGAACACCGGGGAGCTGTTTTTT. Protein sequence: CASSQDGSGRNTGELFF.

V gene TRBV6-5 combines with J gene TRBJ2-4; possibly TRBD2 for D (5 bases). CDR3 length: 10 residues. The germline CDR1 and CDR2 sequences are MNHEY and SVGAGI. With 8 bases removed from V and 7 bases from J, the gap between germline ends came to 6 bases. The CDR3 loop reads CASGSNIQYF. CDR3 in DNA: TGTGCCAGCGGGAGTAACATTCAGTACTTC.

A word on this clone: The sample carries other DNA sequences with the same CDR3. The V and J genes are TRBV5-1 and TRBJ1-1, with D possibly being TRBD1 (5 bases). Germline values: CDR1 SGHRS, CDR2 YFSETQ. Between the trimmed V and J ends, which lost 0 bases and 1 base, there was a span of 7 bases. The length of the CDR3 is 14 residues. The CDR3, as DNA: TGCGCCAGCAGCTTGGACAGGCCGAACACTGAAGCTTTCTTT. This sequence encodes CASSLDRPNTEAFF.

The CDR3 sequence: CASSLWDEAYEQYF. The CDR3 region has the DNA TGTGCCAGCAGCCTATGGGACGAAGCCTACGAGCAGTACTTC. The chain has TRBV7-2 and TRBJ2-7; D is tentatively TRBD1 or TRBD2 (5 bases each). The CDR3 is 14 amino acids. The V and J ends lost 5 bases and 2 bases respectively, with 13 bases between them. Per the germline V gene, CDR1 is SGHTA and CDR2 is FQGNSA.

The gene calls are TRBV9 and TRBJ2-1; D perhaps matches TRBD1 (6 bases). The germline V gene has CDR1 SGDLS and CDR2 YYNGEE. The CDR3 is 14 amino acids. The ends were cut back, 1 base at V and 5 bases at J, with 10 bases in the middle. This chain's CDR3 is CASSVPTGNNEQFF. In DNA, the CDR3 is TGTGCCAGCAGCGTACCCACAGGGAACAATGAGCAGTTCTTC.